A selection of T cell receptor beta chains follows, all from one sample in a study of Ad26.COV2.S vaccination and SARS-CoV-2 variants. Here immunoSEQ multiplex PCR was the method, and the copy in TCRdb shows in-frame clones only, minus some. The sample records 410,000 or so clones, about 90% being singletons. Sequenced here: peripheral blood, sampled in a trial of Ad26.COV2.S vaccine versus placebo. Receptors originate from a person aged 18-60 years who received the Ad26.COV2.S COVID-19 vaccine or a placebo. Each CDR3 is given with its conserved first and last residue. D genes are given only for firm matches. Size tells how often a clone was seen (once, few, many) or the class of an expanded clone, and some rows leave it out.

v_gene	abundance	d_gene	len	j_gene	CDR3nt	CDR3aa
TRBV5-6	NA	NA	15	TRBJ1-6	TGTGCCAGCAGCACCGGAGGGGGAGTTGGTTCACCCCTCCACTTT	CASSTGGGVGSPLHF
TRBV12-5	NA	NA	14	TRBJ1-1	TGTGCTAGTGGTCCTAACTCCAGGGTAACTGAAGCTTTCTTT	CASGPNSRVTEAFF
TRBV5-1	NA	NA	14	TRBJ2-5	TGCGCCAGCAGTATCAGGGACTGGCAAGAGACCCAGTACTTC	CASSIRDWQETQYF
TRBV3-1/TRBV3-2	once	TRBD2	20	TRBJ2-2	TGTGCCAGCAGCCAAGAGGTCCTCTGGACTAGCGGGGGGGCTACCGGGGAGCTGTTTTTT	CASSQEVLWTSGGATGELFF
TRBV6-2/TRBV6-3	NA	NA	12	TRBJ1-3	TGTGCCAGCAGTTACTCGAAGGGGCTTGAGGATTTT	CASSYSKGLEDF
TRBV12-3/TRBV12-4	NA	TRBD1	13	TRBJ1-1	TGTGCCAGCAGATGGGACAGGTACACTGAAGCTTTCTTT	CASRWDRYTEAFF
TRBV4-3	NA	TRBD1	15	TRBJ2-5	TGCGCCAGCAGCCAAGACCGAGGCGCAGGGGGGACCCAGTACTTC	CASSQDRGAGGTQYF
TRBV27	NA	NA	16	TRBJ2-7	TGTGCCAGCAGTTTAATGTCAGGGGCTCCTCCCTACGAGCAGTACTTC	CASSLMSGAPPYEQYF
TRBV1	NA	NA	17	TRBJ2-3	TGCACCAGCAGCCTCGATGAGACTAGCGGGCCCACAGATACGCAGTATTTT	CTSSLDETSGPTDTQYF
TRBV5-6	NA	NA	15	TRBJ1-5	TGTGCCAGCAGCCGACGTGGACTCGGCAATCAGCCCCAGCATTTT	CASSRRGLGNQPQHF
TRBV27	NA	NA	14	TRBJ1-1	TGTGCCAGCAGTACCCACAGGGCGAACACTGAAGCTTTCTTT	CASSTHRANTEAFF
TRBV6-6	NA	NA	14	TRBJ1-1	TGTGCCAGCAGTTTCAGGGTTTGGATTGGTGAAGCTTTCTTT	CASSFRVWIGEAFF
TRBV12-3/TRBV12-4	NA	NA	11	TRBJ2-6	TGTGCCTCCTGGGGGGCCAACGTCCTGACTTTC	CASWGANVLTF
TRBV5-1	NA	TRBD2	17	TRBJ2-2	TGCGCCAGCAGCTTGGATTGGCGCGGGGGATACACCGGGGAGCTGTTTTTT	CASSLDWRGGYTGELFF
TRBV15	NA	NA	12	TRBJ2-7	TGTGCCACCAGCAGAGCTAACTACGAGCAGTACTTC	CATSRANYEQYF
TRBV7-9	once	TRBD1	19	TRBJ2-6	TGTGCCAGCAGCCTACCCAGGGACAGGGGCTATCCTGGGGCCAACGTCCTGACTTTC	CASSLPRDRGYPGANVLTF
TRBV6-5	NA	NA	12	TRBJ2-7	TGTGCCAGCAGTACGGACAGTTACGAGCAGTACTTC	CASSTDSYEQYF
TRBV5-1	NA	NA	13	TRBJ1-6	TGCGCCAGCAGCTTAAGGCCAGACGGGGCCCTCCACTTT	CASSLRPDGALHF
TRBV5-1	NA	NA	15	TRBJ1-6	TGCGCCAGCAGCCTAGAGAGCTCCTATAATTCACCCCTCCACTTT	CASSLESSYNSPLHF
TRBV9	NA	NA	18	TRBJ1-2	TGTGCCAGCAGCGTAGATAGCCCCGGTGGTGGGGTGGGCTATGGCTACACCTTC	CASSVDSPGGGVGYGYTF
TRBV18	NA	NA	15	TRBJ1-1	TGTGCCAGCTCACGGGCCGGGCAGGGGCGCACTGAAGCTTTCTTT	CASSRAGQGRTEAFF
TRBV10-3	NA	TRBD1	14	TRBJ2-7	TGTGCCATCAACGCGGGACAGGGCCCCTACGAGCAGTACTTC	CAINAGQGPYEQYF
TRBV7-2	NA	TRBD2	16	TRBJ2-1	TGTGCCAGCAGCCTGGGACTAGCGGGGCTCTACAATGAGCAGTTCTTC	CASSLGLAGLYNEQFF
TRBV7-2	NA	NA	13	TRBJ2-5	TGTGCCAGCAGCCTCACTAGACGGGAGACCCAGTACTTC	CASSLTRRETQYF
TRBV27	NA	NA	16	TRBJ1-1	TGTGCCAGCAGTTTTGCAGGGGCCTTCATGAACACTGAAGCTTTCTTT	CASSFAGAFMNTEAFF
TRBV19	NA	NA	13	TRBJ1-2	TGTGCCAGTAGTATTGGGCCCGGGGGCGGCTACACCTTC	CASSIGPGGGYTF
TRBV6-6	NA	TRBD1	18	TRBJ2-7	TGTGCCAGCAGTCCCGTCCCGGGACAGGGCCGGGGCTCCTACGAGCAGTACTTC	CASSPVPGQGRGSYEQYF
TRBV28	NA	TRBD1	13	TRBJ2-7	TGTGCCAGCAGCGGGACAGGCAGTTACGAGCAGTACTTC	CASSGTGSYEQYF
TRBV6-5	NA	NA	15	TRBJ2-2	TGTGCCAGCAGTTACTCTGGTACAGGTTTGGAGGAGCTGTTTTTT	CASSYSGTGLEELFF
TRBV6-2/TRBV6-3	NA	NA	15	TRBJ2-3	TGTGCCAGCAGTTACCCCCGATCTAGCCTCAATACGCAGTATTTT	CASSYPRSSLNTQYF
TRBV2	NA	TRBD2	17	TRBJ2-7	TGTGCCAGCAGTTACGGGACTAGCGGGGGATACTCCTACGAGCAGTACTTC	CASSYGTSGGYSYEQYF
TRBV2	once	TRBD1	13	TRBJ1-2	TGTGCCAGCAGGGGCAGGCCAGGGGGTGGCTACACCTTC	CASRGRPGGGYTF
TRBV6-5	once	NA	15	TRBJ2-3	TGTGCCAGCAGTCCTCTTGGAGACTACACAGATACGCAGTATTTT	CASSPLGDYTDTQYF
TRBV9	NA	NA	12	TRBJ2-2	TGTGCCAGCAGCGTAGCTTCGGGGGAGCTGTTTTTT	CASSVASGELFF
TRBV11-2	NA	TRBD1	15	TRBJ1-5	TGTGCCAGCAGCTCCACCGGGACAGATAATCAGCCCCAGCATTTT	CASSSTGTDNQPQHF
TRBV15	NA	NA	14	TRBJ1-1	TGTGCCACCAGCAGAGATCTAGGGAACACTGAAGCTTTCTTT	CATSRDLGNTEAFF
TRBV15	NA	TRBD1	17	TRBJ2-2	TGTGCCACCAGCAGATCCTCTCGGACAGGGTGGACCGGGGAGCTGTTTTTT	CATSRSSRTGWTGELFF
TRBV6-1	NA	NA	14	TRBJ2-7	TGTGCCAGCAGTGAAAGTGGACTCTCCTACGAGCAGTACTTC	CASSESGLSYEQYF
TRBV5-5	NA	NA	18	TRBJ1-6	TGTGCCAGCAGCTTGGGGCCTGGGTTGCAGGCCTCGGATTCACCCCTCCACTTT	CASSLGPGLQASDSPLHF
TRBV6-2/TRBV6-3	NA	TRBD1	14	TRBJ1-4	TGTGCCAGCAGTTACGGGACAGAACTTGAAAAACTGTTTTTT	CASSYGTELEKLFF
TRBV4-3	NA	TRBD2	15	TRBJ2-2	TGCGCCAGCAGCCCGGGGGGGGCGGTGGCCGGGGAGCTGTTTTTT	CASSPGGAVAGELFF
TRBV18	once	NA	15	TRBJ1-5	TGTGCCAGCTCACCAGATCCTTCGGCCGCCCAGCCCCAGCATTTT	CASSPDPSAAQPQHF
TRBV4-3	NA	NA	16	TRBJ2-7	TGCGCCAGCAGCCAAGATTCCCCCGGAAGCTCCTACGAGCAGTACTTC	CASSQDSPGSSYEQYF
TRBV6-6	NA	TRBD1	17	TRBJ2-5	TGTGCCAGCAGTCCGACCTTAACCATGACAGGGATAGAGACCCAGTACTTC	CASSPTLTMTGIETQYF
TRBV7-9	NA	NA	12	TRBJ2-7	TGTGCCAGCAGCCTATTGGCCTACGAGCAGTACTTC	CASSLLAYEQYF
TRBV7-2	few	TRBD1	14	TRBJ1-5	TGTGCCAGCAGCCGGACAGGGAACAATCAGCCCCAGCATTTT	CASSRTGNNQPQHF
TRBV19	few	TRBD1	13	TRBJ2-7	TGTGCCAGTAGTCTAGGACAGGTCTACGAGCAGTACTTC	CASSLGQVYEQYF
TRBV27	NA	NA	12	TRBJ1-1	TGTGCCAGCAGTAAGTTGGGCACTGAAGCTTTCTTT	CASSKLGTEAFF
TRBV2	NA	NA	12	TRBJ2-1	TGTGCCAGCAGGGGGGCCTACAATGAGCAGTTCTTC	CASRGAYNEQFF
TRBV4-1	NA	TRBD2	20	TRBJ2-3	TGCGCCAGCAGCCCCCGTGCTAGCGGGGGGCCAGATTTCTACACAGATACGCAGTATTTT	CASSPRASGGPDFYTDTQYF
TRBV19	NA	TRBD1	15	TRBJ2-3	TGTGCCAGTAGTGTCAGGACAGGATTCACAGATACGCAGTATTTT	CASSVRTGFTDTQYF